Below, one T cell receptor (beta chain) is given with its context. The antigen is undetermined. The data were taken from a study of cytomegalovirus exposure and HLA in healthy donors. Study observations and caveats: Cytomegalovirus status, reportedly, was diagnosed with high specificity and sensitivity by the classifier.

The PCR was carried out with 60 Vbeta primers and 13 Jbeta primers. Here immunoSEQ multiplex PCR was the method, and the copy in TCRdb shows in-frame clones only, minus some. There are over 100,000 clones in the sample; 70% to 85% occur only once, and more than 4% lies in the top ten. This cohort consisted of healthy bone marrow donors. This sequence was found in a male donor in good health and CMV-seropositive. Material for sequencing was PBMCs.

CDR3 DNA: TGTGCCAGCAGCCTACAAAACAATCAGCCCCAGCATTTT. Translated: CASSLQNNQPQHF. The gene calls are TRBV14 and TRBJ1-5; D is ambiguous. CDR3 length equals 13 residues. Germline-derived CDR1 and CDR2 are SGHDN and FVKESK. V was trimmed by 4 bases and J by 3 bases, leaving 7 bases between them. The variable domain in full, with the rest retrieved from reference TRBV14 and TRBJ1-5, is EAGVTQFPSHSVIEKGQTVTLRCDPISGHDNLYWYRRVMGKEIKFLLHFVKESKQDESGMPNNRFLAERTGGTYSTLKVQPAELEDSGVYFCASSLQNNQPQHFGDGTRLSIL.